Following are 24 T cell receptor beta chains from one sample sequenced in a study of beta chain features in type 1 diabetes. The authors reverse transcribed all of the isolated RNA, so sequencing captured expressed TCRB transcripts. The data were produced by immunoSEQ multiplex PCR, yet TCRdb's version contains in-frame clones alone and is incomplete. Of roughly 150,000 clones in the sample, 7% to 10% were seen once. Sequencing was performed on central memory CD4+ T cells from blood. These receptors all stem from a woman younger than 30 in good health.

This clone was observed a handful of times. The chain combines TRBV4-1 with TRBJ2-4; 7 positions match TRBD1. Germline V gives CDR1 MGHRA, CDR2 YSYEKL. After removal of 5 bases from V and 0 bases from J, the junction contained 7 bases not matched to a gene. The CDR3 is made up of 16 amino acids. The CDR3, as DNA: TGCGCCAGCAGCTCCCCGGGACAGTCAGCCAAAAACATTCAGTACTTC. Translation gives CASSSPGQSAKNIQYF.

The V and J genes are TRBV30 and TRBJ2-4; 14 nucleotides match TRBD2. Germline loops: CDR1 GTSNPN, CDR2 SVGIG (reference sequence). There are 21 residues in the CDR3. V dropped 0 bases and J dropped 0; count of bases not matched to a gene: 13. The CDR3 nucleotides read TGTGCCTGGAGTGTTCCCGGGACTAGCGGGAGACACACTCTAGCCAAAAACATTCAGTACTTC. This sequence encodes CAWSVPGTSGRHTLAKNIQYF.

The chain is built from TRBV11-2 and TRBJ2-4; TRBD2 aligns across 16 bases. The CDR3 has 18 amino acids. V shed 5 bases, J shed 7 bases, and the junction held 11 bases outside the gene matches. Germline V gene data show CDR1 as SGHAT and CDR2 as FQNNGV. CDR3 in DNA: TGTGCCAGCAGCGCGGGGACTAGCGGGAGGGCCTGGGGGAACATTCAGTACTTC. Translating it yields CASSAGTSGRAWGNIQYF.

This clone was observed a few times. The CDR3 DNA reads TGTGCCAGCAGCTTGTTCGGCAGGCATGGCTACACCTTC. It is translated as CASSLFGRHGYTF. The chain recombines TRBV7-2 with TRBJ1-2; no clear D. V was shortened by 3 bases and J by 6 bases, with 11 bases between the two germline ends. CDR1 and CDR2 (germline): SGHTA, FQGNSA. This CDR3 is built from 13 residues.

Only a few counts were recorded for this clone. The chain employs TRBV5-6 and TRBJ2-4, with 7 bases fitting TRBD1. Trimming removed 4 bases from V and 0 bases from J; junction bases left unmatched: 7. CDR1 and CDR2 (germline): SGHDT, YYEEEE. This CDR3 contains 16 residues. The CDR3 coding sequence is TGTGCCAGCAGCGGATGGACAGGAGTAGCCAAAAACATTCAGTACTTC. It specifies CASSGWTGVAKNIQYF. The variable domain in full, with the rest retrieved from reference TRBV5-6 and TRBJ2-4, is DAGVTQSPTHLIKTRGQQVTLRCSPKSGHDTVSWYQQALGQGPQFIFQYYEEEERQRGNFPDRFSGHQFPNYSSELNVNALLLGDSALYLCASSGWTGVAKNIQYFGAGTRLSVL.

This rearrangement joins TRBV30 to TRBJ1-2; D is perhaps TRBD1 (6 bases). The V gene's germline CDR1 is GTSNPN and CDR2 SVGIG (reference sequence). The germline V and J ends were trimmed by 0 bases and 2 bases, with 10 bases remaining between them. The CDR3 length is 14 residues. The CDR3 loop is CAWSVQGGNYGYTF. In DNA, the CDR3 is TGTGCCTGGAGTGTACAGGGCGGGAACTATGGCTACACCTTC.

This clone was recorded many times. The chain recombines TRBV6-6 with TRBJ2-5; 7 nucleotides match TRBD1. Germline CDR1 reads MNHNY; CDR2 reads SVGAGI (reference sequence). With 7 bases clipped from V and 4 bases from J, the junction kept 9 bases outside the gene matches. The CDR3 runs 14 residues. Here the CDR3 reads CASKRQGTVETQYF. For the CDR3, the DNA is TGTGCCAGCAAAAGACAGGGTACTGTAGAGACCCAGTACTTC.

The chain couples TRBV5-1 to TRBJ2-1; 12 nucleotides align to TRBD2. The J segment lost 8 bases and the V segment lost 4 bases, leaving 7 bases of the junction unmatched. Germline V gene lookup returns CDR1 SGHRS and CDR2 YFSETQ. The CDR3 has 15 residues. CDR3 sequence reads: CASSPTSGGLDEQFF. As DNA, the CDR3 is TGCGCCAGCAGCCCTACTAGCGGGGGGCTCGATGAGCAGTTCTTC.

This sequence joins TRBV7-2 and TRBJ2-1, with D possibly TRBD2 on 5 matching bases. CDR1 SGHTA and CDR2 FQGNSA come from the germline V gene. This CDR3 comprises 15 residues. With 5 bases removed from V and 3 bases from J, the gap between germline ends came to 14 bases. The CDR3 loop reads CASSPRGSSYNEQFF. CDR3 sequence (DNA): TGTGCCAGCAGCCCTAGAGGGTCTAGCTACAATGAGCAGTTCTTC.

This clone has just a few counts. V is TRBV27 and J is TRBJ2-7; tentatively, D is TRBD1 (6 bases). The ends were cut back, 7 bases at V and 3 bases at J, with 13 bases in the middle. Per the germline V gene, CDR1 is MNHEY and CDR2 is SMNVEV (reference sequence). This CDR3 contains 13 residues. CDR3 loop: CASTKQGGYEQYF. The CDR3 bases are TGTGCCAGCACCAAACAGGGTGGCTACGAGCAGTACTTC.

This clone appeared a few times. The V gene is TRBV18, the J gene TRBJ2-5; the D gene is possibly TRBD1 (6 bases). Germline V gives CDR1 KGHSH, CDR2 LQKENI. The CDR3 totals 15 residues. Trimming left V 3 bases short and J 0 bases short, with 11 bases between. The CDR3 region has the DNA TGTGCCAGCTCACCTCACAACAGGGACCAAGAGACCCAGTACTTC. Its protein is CASSPHNRDQETQYF.

This clone was detected ten times or more. The chain uses TRBV19 and TRBJ2-5; 9 bases map to TRBD2. The junction had 3 bases not matched to a gene; V was cut back by 6 bases and J by 4 bases. In germline, CDR1 is LNHDA, CDR2 SQIVND (reference sequence). The length of the CDR3 is 13 residues. The chain's CDR3 is CASRGSGGETQYF. In nucleotides, the CDR3 is TGTGCCAGTAGGGGTAGCGGGGGAGAGACCCAGTACTTC.

This clone was seen only a few times. V and J are TRBV28 and TRBJ1-1; a weak D match, TRBD1 (6 bases). Germline V gives CDR1 MDHEN, CDR2 SYDVKM. The CDR3 extends over 14 amino acids. The V end lost 5 bases, the J end lost 5 bases, and 15 bases lay between the germline ends. The CDR3 DNA reads as TGTGCCAGCAGTACCCCACAGGGTTGGACTGAAGCTTTCTTT. Translation: CASSTPQGWTEAFF.

This clone has only a few counts. The chain uses TRBV2 and TRBJ2-7; 9 bases agree with TRBD2. V was pared by 3 bases and J by 8 bases, with 8 bases of the junction left unmatched. The CDR3 covers 14 residues. Per germline, CDR1 SNHLY and CDR2 FYNNEI. CDR3 DNA sequence: TGTGCCAGCAGTGAGACTAGCGGAACACTTCAGCAGTACTTC. Protein: CASSETSGTLQQYF.

In its sample, this clone was seen a few times. The chain joins TRBV6-6 to TRBJ2-7; a possible D gene is TRBD1 (6 bases). Trimming stripped 5 bases from V and 1 base from J, with 15 bases between. Germline assignment: CDR1 MNHNY and CDR2 SVGAGI (reference sequence). This CDR3 has 15 residues. The CDR3 coding sequence is TGTGCCAGCAGTGTGCAGGGGTTCCCATCCTACGAGCAGTACTTC. It codes for CASSVQGFPSYEQYF.

This clone was seen many times. CDR3 residues: CASGLQRHNEQFF. CDR3 in DNA: TGTGCTAGTGGTTTGCAGCGCCACAATGAGCAGTTCTTC. J is TRBJ2-1 and V is TRBV12-5; D not certain. V gave up 2 bases and J gave up 5 bases, with 7 bases separating them. Germline assignment: CDR1 LGHNT and CDR2 FRNRAP. The CDR3 spans 13 residues. The whole variable domain, filled in from reference TRBV12-5 and TRBJ2-1, reads DARVTQTPRHKVTEMGQEVTMRCQPILGHNTVFWYRQTMMQGLELLAYFRNRAPLDDSGMPKDRFSAEMPDATLATLKIQPSEPRDSAVYFCASGLQRHNEQFFGPGTRLTVL.

This clone was seen more than once but under ten times. V and J are TRBV5-1 and TRBJ1-1; TRBD1 matches 11 bases. The CDR3 extends over 14 amino acids. The junction had 5 bases not matched to a gene; V was cut back by 6 bases and J by 4 bases. Germline CDR1 reads SGHRS; CDR2 reads YFSETQ. CDR3 sequence reads: CASNSGTGGTEAFF. As DNA, the CDR3 is TGCGCCAGCAACTCCGGGACAGGGGGCACTGAAGCTTTCTTT.

The chain recombines TRBV6-1 with TRBJ1-1; 8 bases map to TRBD1. This CDR3 spans 15 amino acids. Germline trimming cut 7 bases from V and 0 bases from J; bases unmatched to any gene: 7. CDR1 and CDR2 (germline): MNHNS, SASEGT. The CDR3 coding sequence is TGTGCCAGCAAAGAGGGACAGGCGATGAACACTGAAGCTTTCTTT. Amino acid sequence: CASKEGQAMNTEAFF.

For the CDR3, the DNA is TGTGCCAGCAGCGTAGCGGGTGCCAATCAGCCCCAGCATTTT. Its protein is CASSVAGANQPQHF. The chain is built from TRBV9 and TRBJ1-5; no clear D gene. Per germline, CDR1 SGDLS and CDR2 YYNGEE. The V and J ends lost 0 bases and 3 bases respectively, with 7 bases between them. The CDR3 covers 14 residues.

The chain recombines TRBV11-2 with TRBJ1-1; the D is unclear. Germline V gene sequence: CDR1 SGHAT, CDR2 FQNNGV. Deletions cut 5 bases from V and 7 bases from J, with 20 bases between. The CDR3 is made up of 15 amino acids. CDR3 amino acids: CASSAGYGPTVEAFF. The CDR3 nucleotides read TGTGCCAGCAGCGCGGGGTACGGACCGACGGTTGAAGCTTTCTTT.

The chain carries TRBV28 and TRBJ1-1; tentative D call: TRBD1 (5 bases). V lost 3 bases and J 0 bases, leaving 8 bases between the germline ends. The germline V gene encodes CDR1 MDHEN and CDR2 SYDVKM. CDR3 length equals 14 residues. For the CDR3, the DNA is TGTGCCAGCAGTTTCCCAGGGATGAACACTGAAGCTTTCTTT. Translation: CASSFPGMNTEAFF.

Only a few counts were recorded for this clone. J is TRBJ2-2 and V is TRBV5-1; possible D gene TRBD2, 6 bases. CDR3 length: 14 residues. From germline, CDR1 is SGHRS and CDR2 YFSETQ. Deletions cut 2 bases from V and 7 bases from J, with 12 bases between. CDR3: CASSLGREFGELFF. CDR3 DNA sequence: TGCGCCAGCAGCTTAGGGCGGGAATTCGGGGAGCTGTTTTTT. The full variable domain, with the rest looked up from reference TRBV5-1 and TRBJ2-2, is KAGVTQTPRYLIKTRGQQVTLSCSPISGHRSVSWYQQTPGQGLQFLFEYFSETQRNKGNFPGRFSGRQFSNSRSEMNVSTLELGDSALYLCASSLGREFGELFFGEGSRLTVL.

This rearrangement joins TRBV11-2 to TRBJ2-1; possible D gene TRBD2, 6 bases. The V gene's germline CDR1 is SGHAT and CDR2 FQNNGV. CDR3 length equals 12 residues. Trimming took off 5 bases at V and 11 bases at J, with 13 bases between the two ends. CDR3 nucleotides: TGTGCCAGCAGCCCTGGGGGGTCGAAGCAGTTCTTC. This gives the protein CASSPGGSKQFF.

This clone was seen only a few times. The rearrangement links TRBV19 to TRBJ1-1; tentatively, D is TRBD1 (6 bases). Germline lookup yields CDR1 LNHDA and CDR2 SQIVND (reference sequence). Trimming removed 5 bases from V and 1 base from J, with 14 bases in between. The CDR3 loop spans 15 amino acids. The CDR3 loop is CASSWQGHTNTEAFF. Written as DNA, the CDR3 is TGTGCCAGTAGTTGGCAGGGACACACGAACACTGAAGCTTTCTTT.